These 30 T cell receptor beta chains were all obtained from the same sample, sequenced in a study of cytomegalovirus exposure and HLA in healthy donors. Both 60 Vbeta primers and 13 Jbeta primers went into the PCR. TCRdb keeps only in-frame clones here, not all; method: immunoSEQ multiplex PCR. The sample lists over 200,000 clones; just under 70% were seen once. Sequencing was performed on PBMCs. These TCRs come from a man in his forties or fifties in good health and CMV-seropositive.

The chain has TRBV28 and TRBJ1-2, with D maybe TRBD1 (6 bases). Germline values: CDR1 MDHEN, CDR2 SYDVKM. V was clipped by 10 bases and J by 4 bases, with 19 bases between them. CDR3 length: 14 residues. The CDR3 coding sequence is TGTGCCACTCCCGCCGGGGACAACCTCTATGGCTACACCTTC. Translating gives CATPAGDNLYGYTF.

This clone was seen just once. The rearrangement uses TRBV19 and TRBJ1-2, with 7 bases aligning to TRBD1. With 6 bases clipped from V and 3 bases from J, the junction kept 7 bases outside the gene matches. Germline CDR1 LNHDA, CDR2 SQIVND (reference sequence). The CDR3 is made up of 14 amino acids. The CDR3 spells CASSSYQGDYGYTF. CDR3 coding DNA: TGTGCCAGTAGCTCCTATCAGGGGGACTATGGCTACACCTTC.

The chain couples TRBV4-3 to TRBJ2-4; D is perhaps TRBD2 (6 bases). V was trimmed by 4 bases and J by 0 bases, leaving 13 bases between them. The CDR3 spans 16 residues. The germline gives CDR1 LGHNA, CDR2 YSLEER. CDR3 coding DNA: TGCGCCAGCAGCCGGCGGGGACTCGGAGCCAAAAACATTCAGTACTTC. Its protein is CASSRRGLGAKNIQYF.

This clone was counted between two and nine times. The chain uses TRBV19 and TRBJ2-2, with 8 bases fitting TRBD2. The CDR3 length is 16 residues. V shed 7 bases and J 7 bases; nucleotides not matched to a gene: 14. Germline loops: CDR1 LNHDA, CDR2 SQIVND (reference sequence). CDR3 nucleotides: TGTGCCAGTACTGGTGGCGGGGGGAAAGAAAACGGGGAGCTGTTTTTT. Translation gives CASTGGGGKENGELFF. Full variable domain (remainder filled in from reference TRBV19 and TRBJ2-2): DGGITQSPKYLFRKEGQNVTLSCEQNLNHDAMYWYRQDPGQGLRLIYYSQIVNDFQKGDIAEGYSVSREKKESFPLTVTSAQKNPTAFYLCASTGGGGKENGELFFGEGSRLTVL.

The chain joins TRBV29-1 to TRBJ1-6; 7 bases are a match to TRBD1. V was pared by 5 bases and J by 5 bases, with 3 bases of the junction left unmatched. The germline CDR1 and CDR2 sequences are SQVTM and ANQGSEA. The CDR3 runs 13 residues. Written as DNA, the CDR3 is TGCAGCGTTAGGGACAGAAATAATTCACCCCTCCACTTT. Amino acid sequence: CSVRDRNNSPLHF.

The chain has TRBV6-1 and TRBJ2-1, with TRBD1 as a possible D gene (6 bases). The CDR3 runs 14 residues. Trimming stripped 9 bases from V and 8 bases from J, with 20 bases between. From germline, CDR1 is MNHNS and CDR2 SASEGT. The CDR3, as DNA: TGTGCCAGTAGTCTGGGGGCAGGTGGGGATGAGCAGTTCTTC. As protein: CASSLGAGGDEQFF.

The V call is TRBV5-1, the J call TRBJ1-1; D is unclear. Trimming removed 7 bases from V and 5 bases from J, with 21 bases in between. The germline CDR1 and CDR2 sequences are SGHRS and YFSETQ. The CDR3 is made up of 15 amino acids. In DNA form, the CDR3 reads TGCGCCAGCCGCCTGGGGTCGGGGAAATTAACTGAAGCTTTCTTT. Protein: CASRLGSGKLTEAFF.

Concerning this clone: The junction departs from germline at one end; a sequencing error may be responsible. The chain employs TRBV7-9 and TRBJ2-7, with 9 bases aligning to TRBD1. This CDR3 spans 16 amino acids. Germline V lookup: CDR1 SEHNR, CDR2 FQNEAQ (reference sequence). The CDR3 protein is CSSSFAGTGTPHEQYF. DNA of the CDR3: TGTTCCAGCAGCTTTGCCGGGACAGGGACCCCACACGAGCAGTACTTC.

V is TRBV13 and J is TRBJ1-1; 8 positions match TRBD1. CDR1 is PRHDT, CDR2 FYEKMQ, per germline (reference sequence). With 4 bases clipped from V and 4 bases from J, the junction kept 11 bases outside the gene matches. The CDR3 contains 16 residues. The CDR3, as DNA: TGTGCCAGCAGCTCATATCGTCAGGGGGCAGGCACTGAAGCTTTCTTT. The encoded protein is CASSSYRQGAGTEAFF. Full variable domain (remainder filled in from reference TRBV13 and TRBJ1-1): AAGVIQSPRHLIKEKRETATLKCYPIPRHDTVYWYQQGPGQDPQFLISFYEKMQSDKGSIPDRFSAQQFSDYHSELNMSSLELGDSALYFCASSSYRQGAGTEAFFGQGTRLTVV.

The chain carries TRBV4-1 and TRBJ2-1; D call uncertain. CDR1 and CDR2 (germline): MGHRA, YSYEKL. This CDR3 has 13 residues. Trimming took off 3 bases at V and 9 bases at J, with 12 bases between the two ends. The chain's CDR3 is CASSHLSKSEQFF. The CDR3 DNA is TGCGCCAGCAGCCACCTATCTAAGAGTGAGCAGTTCTTC.

This chain joins TRBV7-9 and TRBJ1-5, with TRBD1 as a possible D gene (6 bases). The germline CDR1 and CDR2 sequences are SEHNR and FQNEAQ (reference sequence). V gave up 5 bases and J gave up 4 bases, with 9 bases separating them. There are 13 residues in the CDR3. Here the CDR3 reads CASSLDRNQPQHF. The CDR3 nucleotides are TGTGCCAGCAGCCTGGACAGAAATCAGCCCCAGCATTTT. Drawing the rest from reference TRBV7-9 and TRBJ1-5, the complete variable domain is DTGVSQNPRHKITKRGQNVTFRCDPISEHNRLYWYRQTLGQGPEFLTYFQNEAQLEKSRLLSDRFSAERPKGSFSTLEIQRTEQGDSAMYLCASSLDRNQPQHFGDGTRLSIL.

This chain's CDR3 is CASSLEAGGPETQYF. The CDR3 bases are TGTGCCAGCAGCTTAGAAGCGGGGGGACCAGAGACCCAGTACTTC. The V gene is TRBV7-2, the J gene TRBJ2-5; 9 bases map to TRBD2. Germline-derived CDR1 and CDR2 are SGHTA and FQGNSA. This CDR3 is 15 amino acids long. V lost 1 base and J lost 4; bases outside the gene matches: 4.

The chain combines TRBV27 with TRBJ1-1, with D possibly TRBD1 on 6 matching bases. CDR3 size: 14 residues. V was pared by 6 bases and J by 0 bases, with 11 bases between. Germline V gene lookup returns CDR1 MNHEY and CDR2 SMNVEV (reference sequence). The CDR3 nucleotides are TGTGCCAGCAGGAACGCAGGGGTGAACACTGAAGCTTTCTTT. Its protein product is CASRNAGVNTEAFF.

The rearrangement links TRBV27 to TRBJ1-2; no clear D. The length of the CDR3 is 14 residues. The V end lost 2 bases, the J end lost 9 bases, and 16 bases lay between the germline ends. In germline, CDR1 is MNHEY, CDR2 SMNVEV (reference sequence). The CDR3 DNA reads TGTGCCAGCAGTTTAAGAATAGATGGGCCCCGCTACACCTTC. Protein product: CASSLRIDGPRYTF.

In this sample, this clone turned up a few times. This chain joins TRBV5-4 and TRBJ1-3; D remains ambiguous. V lost 2 bases to trimming and J lost 2 bases, with 14 bases between them. This CDR3 region has 16 residues. From germline, CDR1 is SGHNT and CDR2 YYREEE (reference sequence). The CDR3 sequence: CASSFTTGSTGNTIYF. The CDR3 nucleotides read TGTGCCAGCAGCTTTACGACGGGGTCTACTGGAAACACCATATATTTT.

The V and J genes are TRBV5-6 and TRBJ1-2, with 8 nucleotides matching TRBD1. In germline, CDR1 is SGHDT, CDR2 YYEEEE. Germline trimming cut 5 bases from V and 2 bases from J; bases unmatched to any gene: 2. The CDR3 spans 13 residues. CDR3 in amino acids: CASRTGVNYGYTF. CDR3 nucleotide sequence: TGTGCCAGCAGGACAGGGGTCAACTATGGCTACACCTTC.

This clone showed up just a few times. J is TRBJ2-7 and V is TRBV6-1; possible D gene TRBD1, 5 bases. V lost 2 bases and J 5 bases, leaving 7 bases between the germline ends. CDR1 MNHNS and CDR2 SASEGT come from the germline V gene. The CDR3 consists of 12 residues. The CDR3 reads CASSEIGDEQYF. The CDR3 DNA sequence: TGTGCCAGCAGTGAAATAGGGGACGAGCAGTACTTC.

The J gene is TRBJ2-3, the V gene TRBV5-6; 8 bases match TRBD2. The CDR3 is 16 amino acids. J was trimmed by 4 bases and V by 0 bases; bases with no gene match: 7. Germline V gene data show CDR1 as SGHDT and CDR2 as YYEEEE. CDR3 sequence reads: CASSLAGVSGADTQYF. The CDR3 region has the DNA TGTGCCAGCAGCTTGGCGGGGGTTAGCGGGGCAGATACGCAGTATTTT.

The chain couples TRBV28 to TRBJ1-5; TRBD1 aligns across 7 bases. The CDR3 runs to 15 residues. Looked up from germline, CDR1 is MDHEN and CDR2 is SYDVKM. J gave up 2 bases and V 6 bases, and 7 bases lay outside the gene matches. The CDR3 DNA reads as TGTGCCAGCAGCACAGGGGAGTGGGGCAATCAGCCCCAGCATTTT. It specifies CASSTGEWGNQPQHF. The full variable domain, completed using reference TRBV28 and TRBJ1-5, is DVKVTQSSRYLVKRTGEKVFLECVQDMDHENMFWYRQDPGLGLRLIYFSYDVKMKEKGDIPEGYSVSREKKERFSLILESASTNQTSMYLCASSTGEWGNQPQHFGDGTRLSIL.

The chain carries TRBV7-9 and TRBJ1-2; D possibly corresponds to TRBD1 (5 bases). CDR1 SEHNR and CDR2 FQNEAQ come from the germline V gene (reference sequence). This CDR3 has 15 residues. Trimming took 5 bases from V and 0 from J, leaving 13 bases between them. The CDR3 here is CASSPRDGPNYGYTF. CDR3 in DNA: TGTGCCAGCAGCCCGCGGGACGGGCCTAACTATGGCTACACCTTC.

The genes are TRBV28 and TRBJ2-2, with 8 bases aligning to TRBD1. Germline assignment: CDR1 MDHEN and CDR2 SYDVKM. V lost 6 bases and J lost 9; bases outside the gene matches: 6. The CDR3 is 13 residues long. CDR3 in amino acids: CASSHQGARELFF. DNA of the CDR3: TGTGCCAGCAGCCATCAGGGGGCGAGGGAGCTGTTTTTT.

The J gene is TRBJ2-3, the V gene TRBV27, with TRBD1 identical over 7 bases. Germline CDR1 reads MNHEY; CDR2 reads SMNVEV (reference sequence). The CDR3 totals 15 residues. The ends lost 7 bases at V and 2 bases at J; junction bases unmatched: 9. CDR3 sequence: CASIKTGFLTDTQYF. The CDR3 region has the DNA TGTGCCAGCATCAAGACAGGGTTCCTCACAGATACGCAGTATTTT.

In its sample, this clone was seen a few times. J is TRBJ2-1 and V is TRBV5-1, with D possibly being TRBD2 (6 bases). V dropped 5 bases and J dropped 2 bases, with 11 bases sitting between them. The germline gives CDR1 SGHRS, CDR2 YFSETQ. The CDR3 has 14 amino acids. CDR3 loop: CASSLSGAYNEQFF. In DNA form, the CDR3 reads TGCGCCAGCAGTCTTAGCGGAGCCTACAATGAGCAGTTCTTC.

In regard to this clone: The junction does not match germline at one end; this may be a read error. The J gene is TRBJ1-2, the V gene TRBV2; D not certain. The CDR3 spans 15 residues. Germline CDR1 is SNHLY and CDR2 is FYNNEI. The chain's CDR3 is CASSPNPDGNYDYTF. In DNA, the CDR3 is TGTGCCAGCAGTCCCAACCCCGACGGTAACTATGACTACACCTTC.

The chain employs TRBV7-9 and TRBJ2-5; D is ambiguous. This CDR3 spans 12 amino acids. CDR1 and CDR2 (germline): SEHNR, FQNEAQ (reference sequence). V gave up 5 bases and J gave up 9 bases, with 13 bases separating them. CDR3 region: CASSGRHPAQYF. The CDR3 DNA is TGTGCCAGCAGCGGCAGACACCCGGCCCAGTACTTC.

The chain couples TRBV2 to TRBJ1-1; 11 bases align to TRBD1. In germline, CDR1 is SNHLY, CDR2 FYNNEI. V dropped 10 bases and J dropped 3; count of bases not matched to a gene: 10. This CDR3 is built from 15 residues. This CDR3 is CAKSGQGVRDTEAFF. CDR3 in DNA: TGTGCCAAGTCGGGACAGGGGGTTCGGGACACTGAAGCTTTCTTT.

The J gene is TRBJ1-5, the V gene TRBV19, with unresolved D. This CDR3 contains 14 residues. Looked up from germline, CDR1 is LNHDA and CDR2 is SQIVND (reference sequence). The ends were cut back, 7 bases at V and 0 bases at J, with 10 bases in the middle. CDR3 nucleotide sequence: TGTGCCAGTATCCGGGTGGGTAGCAATCAGCCCCAGCATTTT. Translating gives CASIRVGSNQPQHF.

The rearrangement uses TRBV29-1 and TRBJ1-1; weak D call: TRBD1 (6 bases). Deletions cut 7 bases from V and 5 bases from J, with 11 bases between. The CDR3 runs 11 residues. Germline V gene data show CDR1 as SQVTM and CDR2 as ANQGSEA. The CDR3 DNA reads TGCAGCGCGAGGGGGGGAACTGAAGCTTTCTTT. This codes for CSARGGTEAFF.

With respect to this clone: The sample carries other DNA sequences with the same CDR3. The V call is TRBV7-9, the J call TRBJ2-3; D uncertain. The CDR3 extends over 12 amino acids. CDR1 SEHNR and CDR2 FQNEAQ come from the germline V gene (reference sequence). The V gene lost 5 bases and the J gene lost 0 bases, with 3 bases spanning the gap. CDR3 in DNA: TGTGCCAGCAGCCTGAGCACAGATACGCAGTATTTT. Amino acid sequence: CASSLSTDTQYF.

This clone was counted between two and nine times. The genes are TRBV5-1 and TRBJ1-5; the D is unclear. The germline V gene has CDR1 SGHRS and CDR2 YFSETQ. The CDR3 is made up of 13 amino acids. The ends were cut back, 2 bases at V and 4 bases at J, with 7 bases in the middle. Here the CDR3 reads CASSFEINQPQHF. CDR3 DNA: TGCGCCAGCAGCTTTGAGATTAATCAGCCCCAGCATTTT.